This T cell receptor beta chain was captured by sequencing in a study of shared clonotypes between healthy human individuals (dated by TCRdb to 2018 to 2021). Regarding the study in general: The cohort included three men and a couple of women between 18 and 49 years of age. For each donor, three plates each were used for CD4 naive and CD4 memory, two plates were used for CD8 naive, and one plate was used for CD8 memory. To estimate repertoire size and how much clonotype sharing occurs between individuals, the study deeply sequenced the blood TCR repertoires of about five healthy adults. To increase sequencing depth and limit assay-specific biases, TCR repertoire library preparation and sequencing were carried out by different laboratories using diverse techniques. Leukapheresis yielded between about 0.9 and 8.9 billion PBMCs per donor. Broad study findings and their caveats: Larger estimated clonotype richness was generally found for naive subsets than for memory subsets. Across four donors, approximately 5% of naive CD4, roughly 3.5% of naive CD8, 2.3% of memory CD4, and roughly 0.41% of memory CD8 clonotypes were shared. Incomplete sequencing was indicated by rarefaction of sorted-subset datasets, despite the large sequencing depth. Compared with non-shared clonotypes, clonotypes shared by all four sorted-subset donors had higher generation probabilities. The small number of donors limited the genetic and exposure-history diversity represented. Based on pairwise subsampling, the degree of clonotype sharing among donors was expected to be affected by sequencing depth. Sampling was restricted to blood, and TCR repertoires in tissue are likely to differ from TCR repertoires in blood.

About this clone: Its antigen has not been determined. Base-call qualities are not available, and no considerably larger clone is one nucleotide away.

The germline V gene provides CDR1 SGHAT and CDR2 FQNNGV. Including cysteine and phenylalanine, the CDR3 has 17 amino acids. Solely the CDR3 DNA is kept, with 51 bases framed from the first base. V sheds 3 bases and J sheds 0 bases, leaving 18 bases between their ends. TCR CDR3 regions were amplified from genomic DNA by multiplex PCR using the deep immunoSEQ assay. For each cell subset, the extracted genomic DNA was distributed evenly across all wells of several immunoSEQ 96-well plates, and each plate served as one replicate. For sorted subsets, 200 to 250 ng of genomic DNA, equivalent to tens of thousands of T cell genomes, went into each replicate PCR. Purified libraries were quantified with a Qubit 3.0 fluorometer, sized on a Bioanalyzer 2100, and re-quantified with the KAPA Library Quantification kit. Every immunoSEQ 96-well plate was sequenced on a separate single-read 150-cycle Illumina NextSeq 550 flow cell. In the paper's pipeline: Because the immunoSEQ output included only junctional sequences and no quality scores, the filtering could not be the same as the filtering used for full-length reads. To assign V/J genes and CDR3, sequences were annotated against IMGT germline references using PyIR, a Python wrapper for IgBLAST v1.9. Reads with weak V/J assignments (E-value above 1e-6), missing CDR3, stop codons, out-of-frame junctions, or ambiguous translated residues were removed. A V3J clonotype was defined by an identical inferred V gene, J gene, and CDR3 amino acid sequence. Percentage overlap between repertoires was calculated by dividing the number of shared unique clonotypes by the size of the smaller repertoire. Richness of each repertoire was evaluated using RTK rarefaction, the Chao1 estimator, and Recon v2.1 estimates of unobserved clonotypes. For all TCRbeta clonotypes obtained by the gDNA method from several donors, generation probabilities were computed with OLGA. Drawn from immuneACCESS, this table holds only the in-frame rearrangements with V and J called that TCRdb kept. Clones are partly lost; checked studies trace under half to an unresolved V gene and leave the rest unexplained. V and J calls and clone size are those listed in that table; D and trimming were worked out from the DNA. For this sample the table gives about 2.1 million clones, of which just over 90% were detected only once. Approximately 1.7% of the sample comes from the top ten.

CD8 naive samples consisted of CD45RO-negative cells that were positively selected for CCR7, yielding a CD45RA+CCR7+ population without TemRA cells. Healthy HIV-negative adults with no recently reported acute infections or vaccinations were included as donors. All donors were Caucasian adults living in Nashville, Tennessee, USA. Blood was obtained by leukapheresis, after which PBMCs were separated by Ficoll-Histopaque density gradient centrifugation and cryopreserved in liquid nitrogen vapor phase. Analytical flow cytometry was used to check the purity and quantity of each magnetically sorted T cell population. Genomic DNA was isolated from every sorted fraction and measured by UV absorbance on a Nanodrop 2000c.

Sequenced: naive CD8+ T cells from PBMCs. The cell subset or site label, as the study defines it: CD45RA+CCR7+. This TCR was recovered from a man aged 18 to 29 in good health. Some clones in this sample may be carry-over from other donors' samples. Here the chain combines TRBV11-2 and TRBJ2-7; possibly the D gene is TRBD1, per 6 matching bases. DNA sequence: TGTGCCAGCAGCTTCCTTGCTCGGACAGAGAGCTCCTACGAGCAGTACTTC. Its product reads: CASSFLARTESSYEQYF.